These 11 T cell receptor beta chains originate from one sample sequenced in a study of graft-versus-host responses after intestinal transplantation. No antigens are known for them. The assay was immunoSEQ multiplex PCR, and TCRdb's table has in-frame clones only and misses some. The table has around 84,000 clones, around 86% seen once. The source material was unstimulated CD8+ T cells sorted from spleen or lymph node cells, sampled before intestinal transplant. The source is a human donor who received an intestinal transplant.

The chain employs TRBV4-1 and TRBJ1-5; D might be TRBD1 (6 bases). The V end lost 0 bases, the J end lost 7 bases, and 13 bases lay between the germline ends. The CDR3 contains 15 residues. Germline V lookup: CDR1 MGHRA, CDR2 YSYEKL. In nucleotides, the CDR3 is TGCGCCAGCAGCCAAGATATCACAGGGCGGCAGCCCCAGCATTTT. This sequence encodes CASSQDITGRQPQHF.

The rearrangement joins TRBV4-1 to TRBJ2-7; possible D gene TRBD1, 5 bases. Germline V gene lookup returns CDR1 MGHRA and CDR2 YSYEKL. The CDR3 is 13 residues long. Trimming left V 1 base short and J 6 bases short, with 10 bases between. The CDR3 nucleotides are TGCGCCAGCAGCCAAGGGGAAGGGGTCGAGCAGTACTTC. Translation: CASSQGEGVEQYF.

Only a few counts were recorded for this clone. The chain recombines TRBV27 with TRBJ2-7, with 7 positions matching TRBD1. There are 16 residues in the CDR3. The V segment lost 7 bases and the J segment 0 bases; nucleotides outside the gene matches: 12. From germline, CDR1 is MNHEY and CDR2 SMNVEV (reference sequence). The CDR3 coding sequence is TGTGCCAGCAACCCCCTGGGACAGCAACACTCCTACGAGCAGTACTTC. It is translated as CASNPLGQQHSYEQYF.

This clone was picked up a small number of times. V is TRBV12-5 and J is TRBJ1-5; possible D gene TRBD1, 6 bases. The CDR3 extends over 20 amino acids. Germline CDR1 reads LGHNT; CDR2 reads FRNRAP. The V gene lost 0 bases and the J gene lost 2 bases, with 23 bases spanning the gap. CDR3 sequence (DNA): TGTGCTAGTGGTTTGGTGCCGGCAACATGGGGGCATAGCGGCAATCAGCCCCAGCATTTT. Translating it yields CASGLVPATWGHSGNQPQHF.

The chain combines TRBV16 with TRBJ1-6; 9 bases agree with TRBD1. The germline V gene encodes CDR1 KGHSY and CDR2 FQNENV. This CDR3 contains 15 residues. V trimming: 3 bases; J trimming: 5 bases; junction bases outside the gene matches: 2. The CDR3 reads CASSHGDRDNSPLHF. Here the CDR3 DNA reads TGTGCCAGCAGCCACGGGGACAGGGATAATTCACCCCTCCACTTT. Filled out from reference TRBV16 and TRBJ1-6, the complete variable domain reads GEEVAQTPKHLVRGEGQKAKLYCAPIKGHSYVFWYQQVLKNEFKFLISFQNENVFDETGMPKERFSAKCLPNSPCSLEIQATKLEDSAVYFCASSHGDRDNSPLHFGNGTRLTVT.

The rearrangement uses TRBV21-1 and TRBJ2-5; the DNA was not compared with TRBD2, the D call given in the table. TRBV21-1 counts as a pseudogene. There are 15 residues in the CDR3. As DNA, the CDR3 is TGTGCCAGCAGCAGTGGCGGCCTGATCCAAGAGACCCAGTACTTC. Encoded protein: CASSSGGLIQETQYF.

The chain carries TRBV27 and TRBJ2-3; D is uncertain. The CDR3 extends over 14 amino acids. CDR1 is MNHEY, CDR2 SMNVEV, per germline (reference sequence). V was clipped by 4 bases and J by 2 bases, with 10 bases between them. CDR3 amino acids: CASSYYSDTDTQYF. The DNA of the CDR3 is TGTGCCAGCAGTTACTACTCAGACACAGATACGCAGTATTTT.

CDR3 in amino acids: CASSGGTKANYGYTF. The CDR3 DNA sequence: TGTGCCAGCAGCGGCGGGACGAAAGCTAACTATGGCTACACCTTC. The V and J genes are TRBV5-5 and TRBJ1-2; D might be TRBD1 (5 bases). V was clipped by 4 bases and J by 0 bases, with 13 bases between them. Germline V CDR1 and CDR2: SGHKS, YYEKEE (reference sequence). The CDR3 is 15 amino acids.

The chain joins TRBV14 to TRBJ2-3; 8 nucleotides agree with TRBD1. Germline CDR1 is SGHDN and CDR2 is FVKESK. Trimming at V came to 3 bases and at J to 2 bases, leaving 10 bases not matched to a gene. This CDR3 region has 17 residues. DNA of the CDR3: TGTGCCAGCAGCCAGGAGGGCGCAGGGGGCTTCACAGATACGCAGTATTTT. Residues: CASSQEGAGGFTDTQYF. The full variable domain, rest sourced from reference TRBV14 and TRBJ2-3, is EAGVTQFPSHSVIEKGQTVTLRCDPISGHDNLYWYRRVMGKEIKFLLHFVKESKQDESGMPNNRFLAERTGGTYSTLKVQPAELEDSGVYFCASSQEGAGGFTDTQYFGPGTRLTVL.

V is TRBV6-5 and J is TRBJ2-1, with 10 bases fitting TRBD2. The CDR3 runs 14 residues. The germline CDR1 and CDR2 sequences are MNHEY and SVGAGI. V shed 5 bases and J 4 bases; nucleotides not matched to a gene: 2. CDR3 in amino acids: CASSGLAEYNEQFF. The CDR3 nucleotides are TGTGCCAGCAGTGGACTAGCGGAGTACAATGAGCAGTTCTTC.

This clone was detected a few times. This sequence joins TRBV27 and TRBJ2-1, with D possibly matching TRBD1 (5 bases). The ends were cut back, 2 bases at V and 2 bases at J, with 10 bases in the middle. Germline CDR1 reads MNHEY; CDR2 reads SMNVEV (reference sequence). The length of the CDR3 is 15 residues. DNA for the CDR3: TGTGCCAGCAGTTTAAGCCAGGGCCCCTACAATGAGCAGTTCTTC. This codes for CASSLSQGPYNEQFF.